This is a list of T cell receptor beta chains from one sample in a study of shared clonotypes between healthy human individuals. This table comes from immunoSEQ multiplex PCR, and its TCRdb copy is limited to in-frame clones, with some not included. The sample contains about 2 million clones, about 95% of which appear only once. Material: naive CD8+ T cells sorted from blood. Source of these receptors: a man younger than 35 in good health. The CDR3 runs from the conserved cysteine through the conserved F or W. D genes are given only for firm matches. Clone size is shown for a subset of rows, as once, few, many or a class of expanded clone.

>TRBV4-3|TRBJ2-5|-|once
TGCGCCAGCAGCCAAGATGACAGGGAGGACGAGACCCAGTACTTC
CASSQDDREDETQYF
>TRBV7-8|TRBJ2-5|TRBD1|-
TGTGCCAGCAGCTTAGATCCTTTAGGGGACAGGGATGCCCAGTGGGGAGGGGAGACCCAGTACTTC
CASSLDPLGDRDAQWGGETQYF
>TRBV4-1|TRBJ2-2|-|-
TGCGCCAGCAGCCAAGGGCAGAACACCGGGGAGCTGTTTTTT
CASSQGQNTGELFF
>TRBV9|TRBJ2-7|TRBD2|-
TGTGCCAGCAGCGTATCAGCCGGGGGGGCCTACGAGCAGTACTTC
CASSVSAGGAYEQYF
>TRBV1|TRBJ2-1|-|-
TGCACCAGCAGCCGACTGTGTTTGAGGACGGTTGAGCAGTTCTTC
CTSSRLCLRTVEQFF
>TRBV7-9|TRBJ2-2|TRBD1|-
TGTGCCAGCAGTCCCCCCAAGGGACAGGGGAACACCGGGGAGCTGTTTTTT
CASSPPKGQGNTGELFF
>TRBV9|TRBJ2-3|TRBD2|-
TGTGCCAGCAGCGTTTTCGACGGGGGGACAGATACGCAGTATTTT
CASSVFDGGTDTQYF
>TRBV5-1|TRBJ2-1|TRBD2|-
TGCGCCAGCAGCTCGACTAGCGGGAGCTCCTACAATGAGCAGTTCTTC
CASSSTSGSSYNEQFF
>TRBV2|TRBJ2-7|-|-
TGTGCCAGCAGGGGTGGCAGGTACTCCTACGAGCAGTACTTC
CASRGGRYSYEQYF
>TRBV6-5|TRBJ1-1|-|-
TGTGCCAGCTCGTTAGGGTTGAACACTGAAGCTTTCTTT
CASSLGLNTEAFF
>TRBV11-2|TRBJ2-7|TRBD1|-
TGTGCCAGCAGCTTTCGGGACAGGTCCTCCTACGAGCAGTACTTC
CASSFRDRSSYEQYF
>TRBV28|TRBJ2-5|-|once
TGTGCCAGCAGTTTTGGGGGGACACGCCAAGAGACCCAGTACTTC
CASSFGGTRQETQYF
>TRBV6-5|TRBJ2-6|-|-
TGTGCCAGCCACAAGTTGCCTGGGGCCAACGTCCTGACTTTC
CASHKLPGANVLTF
>TRBV7-9|TRBJ2-1|-|-
TGTGCCAGCAGGGAGGTGGGGTCCTACAATGAGCAGTTCTTC
CASREVGSYNEQFF
>TRBV6-5|TRBJ1-5|-|-
TGTGCCAGCAGACGGGCGGGAGGCGGGCAGCCCCAGCATTTT
CASRRAGGGQPQHF
>TRBV6-4|TRBJ1-2|-|-
TGTGCCAGCAGTGAATTCGGCAGAGATGGCTACACCTTC
CASSEFGRDGYTF
>TRBV28|TRBJ2-2|TRBD1|-
TGTGCCAGCAGATCTGGACAGGCGAACACCGGGGAGCTGTTTTTT
CASRSGQANTGELFF
>TRBV29-1|TRBJ1-5|-|-
TGCAGCGTCAGGGGATACAATCAGCCCCAGCATTTT
CSVRGYNQPQHF
>TRBV7-9|TRBJ2-7|-|-
TGTGCCAGCAGCTGGACAGTAGCCTACGAGCAGTACTTC
CASSWTVAYEQYF
>TRBV30|TRBJ2-3|-|-
TGTGCCTGGAGTGACGGGGTTTCCACAGATACGCAGTATTTT
CAWSDGVSTDTQYF
>TRBV6-5|TRBJ2-7|TRBD2|-
TGTGCCAGCAGTTACTCGAAAGGGACTAGGACCTACGAGCAGTACTTC
CASSYSKGTRTYEQYF
>TRBV2|TRBJ2-2|TRBD1|-
TGTGCCAGCTCTAGTCGGGACAGGGATCTATCCGGGGAGCTGTTTTTT
CASSSRDRDLSGELFF
>TRBV28|TRBJ2-2|TRBD2|once
TGTGCCAGCAGTACCTCTCTCATCGGGGGGTCGAACACCGGGGAGCTGTTTTTT
CASSTSLIGGSNTGELFF